This entry describes one TCR beta chain. TCRdb's table, derived via immunoSEQ multiplex PCR, lists solely in-frame clones and lacks some. The sample comprises around 100,000 clones, just under 95% of which are singletons, and 0.89% rests with the top ten. The entry originates in a study of cytomegalovirus exposure and HLA in healthy donors. The germline V and J ends were trimmed by 5 bases and 2 bases, with 13 bases remaining between them. Germline V gives CDR1 LNHDA, CDR2 SQIVND (reference sequence). This CDR3 spans 14 amino acids. The J gene is TRBJ2-7, the V gene TRBV19; possible D gene TRBD2, 6 bases. Sequenced sample: PBMCs. This sequence was found in a woman in her late teens or twenties in good health and CMV-seronegative. The CDR3 DNA follows: TGTGCCAGTAGTGGAACGGGGGTAGCCTACGAGCAGTACTTC. It specifies CASSGTGVAYEQYF.